Following are 19 T cell receptor beta chains from one sample sequenced in a study of cytomegalovirus exposure and HLA in healthy donors (dated by TCRdb to between 2016 and 2019). The library was made by the immunoSEQ multiplex PCR assay. As stored in TCRdb, this immuneACCESS dataset retains in-frame rearrangements with V and J assigned. A fraction of the clones does not appear; measured against another copy, unresolved V genes explain less than half of the discrepancy, and the remainder lacks a known reason. This sample gives some 90,000 clones in total; around 96% of them show up just once. The top ten clonotypes cover about 0.8% of the sample. The specimen was PBMCs. These TCRs come from a man aged 18 to 30 in good health and CMV-seronegative.

A single count supports this clone. V and J are TRBV27 and TRBJ1-1; 11 nucleotides match TRBD1. Germline V gives CDR1 MNHEY, CDR2 SMNVEV (reference sequence). V gave up 3 bases and J gave up 4 bases; unmatched junction bases: 7. The CDR3 spans 16 residues. The CDR3 here is CASSFTPGTGGTEAFF. The CDR3 bases are TGTGCCAGCAGTTTTACTCCCGGGACAGGGGGCACTGAAGCTTTCTTT.

The gene calls are TRBV5-6 and TRBJ2-1; D call uncertain. The length of the CDR3 is 16 residues. The germline V gene has CDR1 SGHDT and CDR2 YYEEEE. The V and J ends lost 0 bases and 2 bases respectively, with 12 bases between them. The CDR3 DNA is TGTGCCAGCAGCTTGGACGCAGGCCAGACCTACAATGAGCAGTTCTTC. It codes for CASSLDAGQTYNEQFF.

The chain employs TRBV10-3 and TRBJ2-5, with D tentatively TRBD1 (5 bases). Germline V gene sequence: CDR1 ENHRY, CDR2 SYGVKD. The CDR3 spans 13 residues. V lost 4 bases and J 0 bases, leaving 6 bases between the germline ends. The CDR3 loop is CAISAGYQETQYF. The CDR3 DNA reads TGTGCCATCAGTGCAGGGTACCAAGAGACCCAGTACTTC.

The V gene is TRBV5-1, the J gene TRBJ2-7; D might be TRBD1 (5 bases). CDR3 length: 16 amino acids. Per germline, CDR1 SGHRS and CDR2 YFSETQ. Trimming shortened V by 1 base and J by 0 bases, and 14 bases separated the two germline ends. The CDR3 DNA reads as TGCGCCAGCAGCTTGATGACCCCAGGGAACTCCTACGAGCAGTACTTC. Encoded protein: CASSLMTPGNSYEQYF.

The CDR3 DNA is TGTGCCATCAGTCCAGGGCATTCCTACGAGCAGTACGTC. This codes for CAISPGHSYEQYV. V gene TRBV10-3 combines with J gene TRBJ2-7; D may be TRBD1 (5 bases). Germline CDR1 and CDR2: ENHRY and SYGVKD. The CDR3 covers 13 residues. The V and J ends lost 5 bases and 1 base respectively, with 9 bases between them.

CDR3 nucleotides: TGTGCCAGCAGCCAAGTCGACGGATTCCTAGGGCAGTACTTC. Translation gives CASSQVDGFLGQYF. V gene TRBV14 combines with J gene TRBJ2-7; D ambiguous. The length of the CDR3 is 14 residues. CDR1 and CDR2 from the germline V gene are SGHDN and FVKESK. The V end was cut by 1 base, the J end by 9 bases, with 16 bases between.

The rearrangement links TRBV6-1 to TRBJ2-5, with TRBD2 matching 12 bases. In germline, CDR1 is MNHNS, CDR2 SASEGT. The CDR3 is made up of 15 amino acids. After removal of 2 bases from V and 4 bases from J, the junction contained 2 bases not matched to a gene. The CDR3: CASSELAGGTETQYF. The CDR3 DNA reads TGTGCCAGCAGTGAACTAGCGGGAGGGACAGAGACCCAGTACTTC.

The V call is TRBV4-2, the J call TRBJ2-7; TRBD1 matches 9 bases. This CDR3 is built from 14 residues. Germline V gives CDR1 LGHNA, CDR2 YNFKEQ. The J segment lost 2 bases and the V segment lost 3 bases, leaving 2 bases of the junction unmatched. The chain's CDR3 is CASSQGQGAYEQYF. CDR3 nucleotides: TGTGCCAGCAGCCAGGGACAGGGAGCCTACGAGCAGTACTTC.

The chain uses TRBV12-5 and TRBJ1-1; D is undetermined. The CDR3 has 13 residues. V lost 5 bases and J 1 base, leaving 8 bases between the germline ends. Germline CDR1 reads LGHNT; CDR2 reads FRNRAP. The CDR3 spells CASGRAGNTEAFF. For the CDR3, the DNA is TGTGCTAGTGGTAGGGCGGGGAACACTGAAGCTTTCTTT.

The chain recombines TRBV9 with TRBJ2-3; D is ambiguous. There are 15 residues in the CDR3. V was cut by 0 bases and J by 2 bases, with 10 bases left in between. CDR1 is SGDLS and CDR2 is YYNGEE in the germline V gene. The CDR3 nucleotides read TGTGCCAGCAGCGTAGACGGAGTACTCACAGATACGCAGTATTTT. Protein: CASSVDGVLTDTQYF.

The chain carries TRBV5-3 and TRBJ2-7; a possible D gene is TRBD1 (6 bases). TRBV5-3 is classed as an ORF, of uncertain function. Trimming shortened V by 0 bases and J by 2 bases, and 12 bases separated the two germline ends. This CDR3 region has 15 residues. DNA of the CDR3: TGTGCCAGAAGCTTGGCCGGGCAGGGGCCCTACGAGCAGTACGTC. Its protein is CARSLAGQGPYEQYV.

This clone was seen a single time. The chain couples TRBV7-3 to TRBJ2-1; D is perhaps TRBD1 (5 bases). Germline V gene sequence: CDR1 SGHTA, CDR2 FQGTGA. V lost 5 bases to trimming and J lost 3 bases, with 14 bases between them. The CDR3 contains 15 residues. The CDR3 protein is CASSPTGSIYNEQFF. In nucleotides, the CDR3 is TGTGCCAGCAGCCCCACAGGTTCGATCTACAATGAGCAGTTCTTC.

The V gene is TRBV4-1, the J gene TRBJ1-2; no firm D call. V dropped 0 bases and J dropped 4 bases, with 12 bases sitting between them. The CDR3 loop spans 15 amino acids. The V gene's germline CDR1 is MGHRA and CDR2 YSYEKL. The CDR3 region has the DNA TGCGCCAGCAGCCAAGACTCGGGTGCAAGCTATGGCTACACCTTC. Its translation: CASSQDSGASYGYTF.

This clone was counted a single time. The chain has TRBV6-6 and TRBJ1-1, with D uncertain. CDR1 MNHNY and CDR2 SVGAGI come from the germline V gene (reference sequence). The V end was cut by 0 bases, the J end by 4 bases, with 9 bases between. The CDR3 is 14 amino acids. CDR3 in amino acids: CASSYSGGSTEAFF. CDR3 nucleotides: TGTGCCAGCAGTTACTCCGGAGGCAGCACTGAAGCTTTCTTT.

J is TRBJ2-5 and V is TRBV6-5, with TRBD1 identical over 7 bases. CDR3 length: 13 amino acids. J gave up 5 bases and V 7 bases, and 7 bases lay outside the gene matches. The germline V gene has CDR1 MNHEY and CDR2 SVGAGI. The CDR3 bases are TGTGCCAGCAAGAAGACAGGGATGGAGACCCAGTACTTC. Its translation: CASKKTGMETQYF.

V gene TRBV19 combines with J gene TRBJ1-1, with D maybe TRBD1 (5 bases). The V end lost 4 bases, the J end lost 5 bases, and 11 bases lay between the germline ends. This CDR3 has 13 amino acids. Germline CDR1 is LNHDA and CDR2 is SQIVND (reference sequence). The CDR3 here is CASSTGGETEAFF. CDR3 nucleotides: TGTGCCAGTAGTACGGGGGGAGAGACTGAAGCTTTCTTT.

V usage is TRBV11-1 and J usage is TRBJ2-7, with 8 bases lining up with TRBD1. Germline V gene sequence: CDR1 SGHAT, CDR2 FQDESV (reference sequence). This CDR3 is 13 amino acids long. V was pared by 5 bases and J by 5 bases, with 5 bases of the junction left unmatched. In DNA form, the CDR3 reads TGTGCCAGCAGCACCCGGACAGGGAACGAGCAGTACTTC. As protein: CASSTRTGNEQYF.

CDR3 bases: TGTGCCACCAGCAGAGTGGGAGTTCGAGAGACCCAGTACTTC. It yields the protein CATSRVGVRETQYF. The rearrangement uses TRBV15 and TRBJ2-5; perhaps TRBD2 as D (5 bases). V shed 1 base and J shed 4 bases, with 10 bases lying between them. In germline, CDR1 is LNHNV, CDR2 YYDKDF (reference sequence). CDR3 length: 14 amino acids.

The rearrangement joins TRBV9 to TRBJ2-1; TRBD2 matches at 7 bases. The CDR3 has 14 amino acids. CDR1 is SGDLS and CDR2 is YYNGEE in the germline V gene. V trimming: 7 bases; J trimming: 4 bases; junction bases outside the gene matches: 8. In DNA, the CDR3 is TGTGCCAGCGGGGGGGGAGGGGTGTACAATGAGCAGTTCTTC. Translation: CASGGGGVYNEQFF.